This TCR beta chain was documented in a study of T cell responses to AZD1222 COVID-19 vaccine (dated by TCRdb to the early 2020s). For the wider study: A total of about 240 trial participants underwent TCR sequencing, of whom roughly 210 received two doses of AZD1222 and some 25 received two doses of the MenACWY control vaccine. Trial participants were enrolled by age into 18-55, 56-69 and 70-plus year subgroups, with roughly 160, 29 and 62 TCR-sequenced participants respectively. What the study reported, not specific to this receptor: After two AZD1222 doses, both the breadth and the depth of spike-specific TCRs were significantly higher than at day 0 and than in MenACWY recipients. Because no day 14 peak-response samples were available, the repertoires could be characterized only after the peak T cell response. The vaccine-associated CD4 TCRs covered the entire spike protein, and the dominant responses fell in regions 160-218 and 743-854. Participants were mostly white British and included more females than males, and it was suggested by the authors that clonal diversity may have been underestimated. Only a handful of AZD1222 recipients were SARS-CoV-2 seropositive at baseline, limiting conclusions about previously exposed vaccinees. Reportedly, close to half of the unique spike-specific TCRs recognized epitopes lying outside the regions that are mutated in the B.1.351 and B.1.1.7 variants. The 56-69-year group was small, and its depth increase did not reach significance, likely because of low power.

Relative to germline, V is missing 1 base and J is missing 0 bases, with 1 base of the junction outside any gene match. CDR1 SGHTA and CDR2 FQGNSA are derived from the germline V gene. The CDR3 numbers 16 residues from cysteine through phenylalanine. Only CDR3 DNA is held: 48 bases, read in frame from base 1. Points on this clone: The target of this receptor is not known. Nothing much larger sits one base from this clone, and base qualities are not available.

The CDR3 regions of human TCRbeta chains were analyzed by immunosequencing. Per the source publication's procedure: Repertoire TCRs were matched against a reference library of SARS-CoV-2-specific TCRs generated with the MIRA antigen-specificity platform. Breadth meant the fraction of unique TCRs that were SARS-CoV-2-associated, whereas depth meant the fraction of total T cells that were SARS-CoV-2-associated. Using the MIRA data, each spike-specific TCR was assigned both to the spike region to which the TCR was reactive and to a CD4 or CD8 class. Log10-transformed breadth and depth values were compared by one-way ANOVA with Sidak's multiple comparisons tests. TCRdb limited this immuneACCESS table to in-frame rearrangements with V and J called. A share of clones is missing; checked studies link under half to unresolved V genes, and the rest is unexplained. V and J calls and clone size are given by that table; D and trimming were obtained from the DNA. This sample comprises about 120,000 clones, around 90% of them detected only once. Roughly 4.2% of the sample goes to the ten largest clones.

The sample's time point, from its label and the paper: about 28 days (+/-7) after the second vaccine dose. This sample's treatment or condition label indicates: meningococcal conjugate vaccine given as trial control. Samples from vaccinated people were obtained from the UK trials COV001 and COV002, which included a single-blind randomized controlled phase 2/3 trial of AZD1222 (ChAdOx1 nCoV-19) in healthy adults. For TCRbeta chain sequencing, PBMC samples were collected from trial participants at day 0 and at day 28 after the second dose. This specimen consisted of peripheral blood, obtained 28 days after the second dose of the MenACWY control vaccine. The sequence was obtained from an adult who received the MenACWY meningococcal vaccine as a control. The sequence links TRBV7-2 to TRBJ2-2; the central 8 bases match TRBD1. The nucleotides read TGTGCCAGCAGCTTAGGGGGACAGGCGAACACCGGGGAGCTGTTTTTT. Its product reads: CASSLGGQANTGELFF.